One sample yielded the 20 T cell receptor beta chains listed below, sequenced in a study of blood T cell repertoires in COVID-19. Profiling relied on immunoSEQ multiplex PCR, and the TCRdb table lists in-frame clones only, not all of them. The sample holds about 280,000 clones, approximately 80% seen once. The sequenced material came from PBMCs or T cells enriched from blood (not recorded which). These receptor sequences come from a middle-aged man who had been exposed to COVID-19.

This rearrangement joins TRBV5-6 to TRBJ2-7; the D gene is possibly TRBD2 (5 bases). Germline CDR1 is SGHDT and CDR2 is YYEEEE. CDR3 length equals 15 residues. Trimming cost V 7 bases and J 5 bases, with 22 bases left between them. This chain's CDR3 is CASHLTQSGNDEQYF. Here the CDR3 DNA reads TGTGCCAGCCACCTCACCCAGTCCGGGAATGACGAGCAGTACTTC.

This sequence joins TRBV11-1 and TRBJ2-1; 9 bases line up with TRBD2. There are 16 residues in the CDR3. Trimming at V came to 5 bases and at J to 1 base, leaving 6 bases not matched to a gene. Germline V gene lookup returns CDR1 SGHAT and CDR2 FQDESV (reference sequence). The CDR3 coding sequence is TGTGCCAGCAGCCCCTTAGCGGGAGAGTCCTACAATGAGCAGTTCTTC. Its translation: CASSPLAGESYNEQFF.

This chain uses TRBV24-1 with TRBJ2-1, with TRBD2 identical over 7 bases. V lost 4 bases and J lost 6; bases outside the gene matches: 8. Germline V gene sequence: CDR1 KGHDR, CDR2 SFDVKD. CDR3 length: 15 amino acids. The DNA for the CDR3 is TGTGCCACCAGTGACCCTAGCGGAGCTAGCAATGAGCAGTTCTTC. Its protein is CATSDPSGASNEQFF.

This chain uses TRBV7-6 with TRBJ2-5; 9 nucleotides line up with TRBD2. Trimming cost V 2 bases and J 2 bases; bases outside gene matches: 12. The CDR3 loop spans 18 amino acids. Germline V gene sequence: CDR1 SGHVS, CDR2 FNYEAQ. The CDR3 DNA is TGTGCCAGCAGCTTATTGCTAGCGGGACCCCGAAGTCAAGAGACCCAGTACTTC. Its protein is CASSLLLAGPRSQETQYF. The full variable domain, completed using reference TRBV7-6 and TRBJ2-5, is GAGVSQSPRYKVTKRGQDVALRCDPISGHVSLYWYRQALGQGPEFLTYFNYEAQQDKSGLPNDRFSAERPEGSISTLTIQRTEQRDSAMYRCASSLLLAGPRSQETQYFGPGTRLLVL.

V and J are TRBV6-6 and TRBJ2-1; possibly TRBD1 or TRBD2 for D (6 bases each). V lost 6 bases and J 0 bases, leaving 24 bases between the germline ends. Germline V gene lookup returns CDR1 MNHNY and CDR2 SVGAGI (reference sequence). CDR3 length: 19 amino acids. The CDR3 sequence is CASSRQAGTSTSSYNEQFF. CDR3 DNA sequence: TGTGCCAGCAGCCGACAGGCCGGGACTTCTACTAGCTCCTACAATGAGCAGTTCTTC.

V usage is TRBV4-1 and J usage is TRBJ2-2; no clear D. V lost 5 bases and J 6 bases, leaving 13 bases between the germline ends. From germline, CDR1 is MGHRA and CDR2 YSYEKL. This CDR3 spans 14 amino acids. CDR3 amino acids: CASSRSDNSGELFF. For the CDR3, the DNA is TGCGCCAGCAGCAGGTCAGACAATTCCGGGGAGCTGTTTTTT.

The V call is TRBV2, the J call TRBJ1-2; D gene unclear. V was shortened by 2 bases and J by 8 bases, with 9 bases between the two germline ends. The CDR3 sequence is 12 residues long. CDR1 is SNHLY and CDR2 is FYNNEI in the germline V gene. The CDR3 is CASSERRVGYTF. CDR3 DNA: TGTGCCAGCAGTGAAAGGAGGGTAGGCTACACCTTC. The variable domain in full, completed from reference TRBV2 and TRBJ1-2, reads EPEVTQTPSHQVTQMGQEVILRCVPISNHLYFYWYRQILGQKVEFLVSFYNNEISEKSEIFDDQFSVERPDGSNFTLKIRSTKLEDSAMYFCASSERRVGYTFGSGTRLTVV.

This clone was found a few times. The rearrangement links TRBV7-2 to TRBJ2-7; no definite D call. This CDR3 is built from 13 residues. The V end was cut by 2 bases, the J end by 3 bases, with 8 bases between. Looked up from germline, CDR1 is SGHTA and CDR2 is FQGNSA. In DNA, the CDR3 is TGTGCCAGCAGCTTATCCTCTTTCTACGAGCAGTACTTC. Protein product: CASSLSSFYEQYF.

The CDR3 spells CASSFAQGAITEAFF. The DNA of the CDR3 is TGTGCCAGCAGCTTTGCACAGGGAGCCATCACTGAAGCTTTCTTT. The chain is built from TRBV7-3 and TRBJ1-1; TRBD1 might be the D (6 bases). From germline, CDR1 is SGHTA and CDR2 FQGTGA. Trimming took 3 bases from V and 4 from J, leaving 15 bases between them. The CDR3 runs 15 residues. Together with reference TRBV7-3 and TRBJ1-1, the CDR3 gives the full variable domain: GAGVSQTPSNKVTEKGKYVELRCDPISGHTALYWYRQSLGQGPEFLIYFQGTGAADDSGLPNDRFFAVRPEGSVSTLKIQRTERGDSAVYLCASSFAQGAITEAFFGQGTRLTVV.

This clone was counted a single time. This chain joins TRBV2 and TRBJ1-6; D ambiguous. The V end was cut by 2 bases, the J end by 10 bases, with 15 bases between. The germline V gene has CDR1 SNHLY and CDR2 FYNNEI. The CDR3 consists of 15 residues. CDR3 sequence (DNA): TGTGCCAGCAGTGAATCGCGCACCGGGGAATCACCCCTCCACTTT. This codes for CASSESRTGESPLHF.

The chain links TRBV7-5 to TRBJ2-1; TRBD1, as called in the table, went unchecked against the DNA. TRBV7-5 constitutes a pseudogene. The CDR3 sequence is 21 residues long. CDR3 amino acids: CARSLLLCGRGQKSSYNEQFF. The CDR3 DNA is TGTGCCAGAAGCTTATTATTGTGTGGCAGGGGTCAAAAGAGCTCCTACAATGAGCAGTTCTTC.

This clone was observed once. The chain recombines TRBV3-1 (or the pseudogene TRBV3-2) with TRBJ2-5, with no clear D. This CDR3 has 14 amino acids. V lost 2 bases to trimming and J lost 5 bases, with 12 bases between them. Germline V gives CDR1 LGHDT, CDR2 YNNKEL (reference sequence). In DNA, the CDR3 is TGTGCCAGCAGCCAAATGGTCTGGGCGGAGACCCAGTACTTC. Translated, it gives CASSQMVWAETQYF.

The V and J genes are TRBV10-2 and TRBJ1-4; no reliable D call. V was pared by 5 bases and J by 1 base, with 14 bases between. This CDR3 spans 16 amino acids. Germline CDR1 reads WSHSY; CDR2 reads SAAADI. The chain's CDR3 is CASSSWAPQTNEKLFF. CDR3 sequence (DNA): TGCGCCAGCAGTTCCTGGGCCCCACAAACTAATGAAAAACTGTTTTTT.

This clone was seen more than once but under ten times. Other DNA sequences in this sample translate to the same CDR3. The chain couples TRBV5-1 to TRBJ2-7; possibly TRBD2 for D (5 bases). The CDR3 is made up of 12 amino acids. Germline CDR1 is SGHRS and CDR2 is YFSETQ. Trimming removed 7 bases at V and 0 bases at J, with 8 bases between. CDR3 sequence: CASGTSSYEQYF. As DNA, the CDR3 is TGCGCCAGCGGAACTAGCTCCTACGAGCAGTACTTC.

This chain connects TRBV5-4 to TRBJ2-5; 8 bases align to TRBD1. Germline V CDR1 and CDR2: SGHNT, YYREEE (reference sequence). CDR3 size: 17 residues. V trimming: 3 bases; J trimming: 5 bases; junction bases outside the gene matches: 15. The CDR3 nucleotides read TGTGCCAGCAGCTCCGGTGGACAGGGTAGTTACGGCGAGACCCAGTACTTC. Encoded protein: CASSSGGQGSYGETQYF.

The chain links TRBV4-2 to TRBJ2-1; D perhaps matches TRBD1 (5 bases). The CDR3 is 15 residues long. Germline V lookup: CDR1 LGHNA, CDR2 YNFKEQ. The germline V and J ends were trimmed by 0 bases and 2 bases, with 8 bases remaining between them. This CDR3 reads CASSQEVGPYNEQFF. The CDR3 coding sequence is TGTGCCAGCAGCCAAGAGGTGGGGCCCTACAATGAGCAGTTCTTC.

The J gene is TRBJ2-1, the V gene TRBV11-3, with 8 bases fitting TRBD2. The length of the CDR3 is 20 residues. CDR1 SGHNT and CDR2 YENEEA come from the germline V gene. V shed 1 base, J shed 5 bases, and the junction held 19 bases outside the gene matches. The chain's CDR3 is CASSLGQGRSGSRSHNEQFF. The DNA of the CDR3 is TGTGCCAGCAGCTTAGGGCAGGGAAGAAGCGGGAGTCGCTCGCACAATGAGCAGTTCTTC.

The chain recombines TRBV7-2 with TRBJ2-7, with D possibly TRBD1 on 6 matching bases. Trimming stripped 5 bases from V and 7 bases from J, with 24 bases between. This CDR3 spans 16 amino acids. The germline gives CDR1 SGHTA, CDR2 FQGNSA. CDR3 region: CASSPPGIQGFGEQYF. The CDR3 bases are TGTGCCAGCAGCCCGCCCGGGATCCAGGGGTTTGGTGAGCAGTACTTC. Variable domain in full (rest from reference TRBV7-2 and TRBJ2-7): GAGVSQSPSNKVTEKGKDVELRCDPISGHTALYWYRQSLGQGLEFLIYFQGNSAPDKSGLPSDRFSAERTGGSVSTLTIQRTQQEDSAVYLCASSPPGIQGFGEQYFGPGTRLTVT.

This chain connects TRBV6-5 to TRBJ2-7; 7 bases match TRBD1. Trimming at V came to 8 bases and at J to 4 bases, leaving 8 bases not matched to a gene. CDR1 MNHEY and CDR2 SVGAGI come from the germline V gene. This CDR3 region has 13 residues. The CDR3 bases are TGTGCCAGCGATAGACAGGGTCAGTACGAGCAGTACTTC. Its protein is CASDRQGQYEQYF.

In this sample, this clone turned up once. The chain joins TRBV5-1 to TRBJ2-2; D possibly corresponds to TRBD2 (5 bases). V was trimmed by 5 bases and J by 5 bases, leaving 16 bases between them. Germline loops: CDR1 SGHRS, CDR2 YFSETQ. The CDR3 covers 15 residues. CDR3 DNA: TGCGCCAGCAGGACGACTGGCGGGTTTACCGGGGAGCTGTTTTTT. It yields the protein CASRTTGGFTGELFF. The whole variable domain, filled in from reference TRBV5-1 and TRBJ2-2, reads KAGVTQTPRYLIKTRGQQVTLSCSPISGHRSVSWYQQTPGQGLQFLFEYFSETQRNKGNFPGRFSGRQFSNSRSEMNVSTLELGDSALYLCASRTTGGFTGELFFGEGSRLTVL.